This TCR beta chain derives from a study of cytomegalovirus exposure and HLA in healthy donors. Each of the donors was a healthy bone marrow donor. This clone is a singleton in its sample. Researchers ran the PCR with 60 Vbeta and 13 Jbeta primers. Assay: immunoSEQ multiplex PCR; the TCRdb copy retains only in-frame clones and omits some. The sample records around 180,000 clones, around 81% being singletons. The sample consisted of PBMCs. This receptor was taken from a young woman in good health and CMV-seropositive.

CDR3 protein: CASSVSGQTEAFF. DNA for the CDR3: TGTGCCAGCAGCGTTTCAGGGCAGACTGAAGCTTTCTTT. V usage is TRBV9 and J usage is TRBJ1-1, with D possibly TRBD1 on 5 matching bases. The germline V gene encodes CDR1 SGDLS and CDR2 YYNGEE. The CDR3 is 13 residues long. V lost 2 bases and J lost 5, with 10 bases in between.